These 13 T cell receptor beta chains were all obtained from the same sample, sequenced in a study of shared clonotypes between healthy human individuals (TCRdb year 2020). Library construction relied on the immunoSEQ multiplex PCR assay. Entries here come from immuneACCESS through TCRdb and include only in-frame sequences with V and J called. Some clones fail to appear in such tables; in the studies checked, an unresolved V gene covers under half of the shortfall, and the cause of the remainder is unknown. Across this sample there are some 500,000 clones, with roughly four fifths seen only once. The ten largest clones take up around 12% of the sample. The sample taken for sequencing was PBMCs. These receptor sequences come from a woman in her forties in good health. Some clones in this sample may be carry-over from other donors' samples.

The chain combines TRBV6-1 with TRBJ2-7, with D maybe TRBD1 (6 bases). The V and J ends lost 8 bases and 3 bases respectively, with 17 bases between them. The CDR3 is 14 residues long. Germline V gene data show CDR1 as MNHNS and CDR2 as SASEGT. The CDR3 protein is CASQPQGHDYEQYF. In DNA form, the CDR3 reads TGTGCCAGCCAACCCCAGGGGCACGACTACGAGCAGTACTTC.

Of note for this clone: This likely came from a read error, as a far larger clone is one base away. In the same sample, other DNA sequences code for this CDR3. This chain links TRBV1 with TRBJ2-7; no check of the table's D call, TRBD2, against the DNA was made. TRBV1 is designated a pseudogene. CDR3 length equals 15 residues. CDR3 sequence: CTSSQVGLAGSEQYF. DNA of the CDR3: TGCACCAGCAGCCAAGTGGGACTGGCTGGTAGCGAGCAGTACTTC.

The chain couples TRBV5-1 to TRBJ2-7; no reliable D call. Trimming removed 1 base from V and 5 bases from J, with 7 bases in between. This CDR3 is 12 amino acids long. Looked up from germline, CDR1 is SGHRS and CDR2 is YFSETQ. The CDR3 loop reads CASSLKGNEQYF. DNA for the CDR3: TGCGCCAGCAGCTTGAAGGGTAACGAGCAGTACTTC.

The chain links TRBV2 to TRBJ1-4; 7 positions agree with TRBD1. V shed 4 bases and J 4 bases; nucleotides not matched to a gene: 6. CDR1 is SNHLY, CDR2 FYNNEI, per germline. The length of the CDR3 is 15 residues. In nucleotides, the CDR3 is TGTGCCAGCAGTGCCTACAGGGGAGGTAATGAAAAACTGTTTTTT. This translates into CASSAYRGGNEKLFF.

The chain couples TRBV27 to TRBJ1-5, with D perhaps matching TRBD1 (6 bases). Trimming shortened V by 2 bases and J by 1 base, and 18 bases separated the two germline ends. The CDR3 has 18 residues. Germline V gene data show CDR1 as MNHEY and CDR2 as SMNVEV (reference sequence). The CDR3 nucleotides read TGTGCCAGCAGTTTAAGGTCGGGGGCTTTCCGGAGCAATCAGCCCCAGCATTTT. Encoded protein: CASSLRSGAFRSNQPQHF.

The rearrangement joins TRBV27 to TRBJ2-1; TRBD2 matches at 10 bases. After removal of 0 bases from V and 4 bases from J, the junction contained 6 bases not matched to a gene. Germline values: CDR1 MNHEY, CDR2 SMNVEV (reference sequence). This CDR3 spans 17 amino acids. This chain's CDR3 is CASSLSLSGLAYNEQFF. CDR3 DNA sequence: TGTGCCAGCAGTTTATCGCTTTCGGGACTAGCGTACAATGAGCAGTTCTTC.

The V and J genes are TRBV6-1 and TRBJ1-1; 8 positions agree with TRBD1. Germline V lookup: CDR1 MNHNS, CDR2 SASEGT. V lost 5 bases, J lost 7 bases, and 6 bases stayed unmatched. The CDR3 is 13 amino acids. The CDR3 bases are TGTGCCAGCAGTTTTTCCGGACAGGGTGAAGCTTTCTTT. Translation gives CASSFSGQGEAFF.

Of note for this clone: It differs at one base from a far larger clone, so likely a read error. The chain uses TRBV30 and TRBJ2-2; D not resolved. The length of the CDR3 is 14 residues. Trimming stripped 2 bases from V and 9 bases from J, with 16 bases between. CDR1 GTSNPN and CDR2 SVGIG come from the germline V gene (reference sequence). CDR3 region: CAWSRVGLYWELFF. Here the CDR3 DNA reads TGTGCCTGGAGTCGGGTAGGGTTGTACTGGGAGCTGTTTTTT.

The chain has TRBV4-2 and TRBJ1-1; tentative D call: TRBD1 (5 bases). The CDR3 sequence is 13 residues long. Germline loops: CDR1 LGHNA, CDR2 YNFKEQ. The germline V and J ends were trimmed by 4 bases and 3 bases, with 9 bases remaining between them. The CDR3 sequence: CASSLDRDTEAFF. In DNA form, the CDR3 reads TGTGCCAGCAGCCTAGACAGAGACACTGAAGCTTTCTTT.

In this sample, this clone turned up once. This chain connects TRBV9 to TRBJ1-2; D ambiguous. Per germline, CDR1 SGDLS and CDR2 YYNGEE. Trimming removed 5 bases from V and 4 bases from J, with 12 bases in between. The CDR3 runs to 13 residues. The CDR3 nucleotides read TGTGCCAGCAGACCGGTGGGATTCTATGGCTACACCTTC. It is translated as CASRPVGFYGYTF. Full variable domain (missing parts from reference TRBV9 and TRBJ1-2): DSGVTQTPKHLITATGQRVTLRCSPRSGDLSVYWYQQSLDQGLQFLIQYYNGEERAKGNILERFSAQQFPDLHSELNLSSLELGDSALYFCASRPVGFYGYTFGSGTRLTVV.

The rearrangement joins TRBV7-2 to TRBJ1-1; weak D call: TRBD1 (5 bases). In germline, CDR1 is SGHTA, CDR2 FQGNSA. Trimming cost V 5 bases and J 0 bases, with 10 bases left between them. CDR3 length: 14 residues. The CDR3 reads CASSRGGVNTEAFF. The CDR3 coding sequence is TGTGCCAGCAGCCGTGGGGGTGTGAACACTGAAGCTTTCTTT.

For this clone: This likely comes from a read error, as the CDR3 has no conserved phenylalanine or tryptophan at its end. The CDR3 coding sequence is TGTGCCTGGAGTTACGGGGGGCGAGGGTCTAATGAAAAACTGTTTTTG. Its translation: CAWSYGGRGSNEKLFL. The rearrangement uses TRBV30 and TRBJ1-4; D might be TRBD1 (6 bases). CDR1 GTSNPN and CDR2 SVGIG come from the germline V gene (reference sequence). V shed 2 bases and J shed 3 bases, with 16 bases lying between them. This CDR3 contains 16 residues.

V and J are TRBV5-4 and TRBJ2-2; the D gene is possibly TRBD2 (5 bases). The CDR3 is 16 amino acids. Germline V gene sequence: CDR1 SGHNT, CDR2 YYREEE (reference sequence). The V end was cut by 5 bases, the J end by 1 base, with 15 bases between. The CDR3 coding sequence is TGTGCCAGCAGGTATAGTGGACGGGAGAACACCGGGGAGCTGTTTTTT. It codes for CASRYSGRENTGELFF.